The rows below give T cell receptor beta chains drawn from one sample of a study of cytomegalovirus exposure and HLA in healthy donors. The protocol was immunoSEQ multiplex PCR, while the TCRdb copy is restricted to in-frame clones and leaves out a portion. The sample lists 150,000 to 200,000 clones, roughly four fifths occurring once. Input material: PBMCs. The origin of the receptors is a man aged 45-65 years in good health and CMV-seropositive. Both conserved end residues are part of each CDR3. The order of the fields is clone size, V gene, J gene, D gene, CDR3 protein, CDR3 DNA. A D gene is named only where the DNA matches it firmly. Only part of the rows carry a size: once, few, many, or a class if the clone is expanded.

clone_size: .
v_call: TRBV7-2
j_call: TRBJ2-4
d_call: .
cdr3_aa: CASSLEWGGDIQYF
cdr3_nt: TGTGCCAGCAGCCTTGAATGGGGGGGCGACATTCAGTACTTC

clone_size: .
v_call: TRBV28
j_call: TRBJ2-5
d_call: .
cdr3_aa: CASTLIGDETQYF
cdr3_nt: TGTGCCAGCACCTTAATAGGGGATGAGACCCAGTACTTC

clone_size: .
v_call: TRBV5-6
j_call: TRBJ2-3
d_call: TRBD1
cdr3_aa: CASSRGQGPFTDTQYF
cdr3_nt: TGTGCCAGCAGCAGGGGACAGGGCCCTTTTACAGATACGCAGTATTTT

clone_size: .
v_call: TRBV2
j_call: TRBJ1-1
d_call: .
cdr3_aa: CASRTTENTEAFF
cdr3_nt: TGTGCCAGCAGGACGACAGAGAACACTGAAGCTTTCTTT

clone_size: few
v_call: TRBV6-6
j_call: TRBJ2-7
d_call: .
cdr3_aa: CASSPGTWSLGQYF
cdr3_nt: TGTGCCAGCAGTCCCGGGACTTGGAGCTTAGGGCAGTACTTC

clone_size: few
v_call: TRBV7-6
j_call: TRBJ2-2
d_call: TRBD2
cdr3_aa: CASSLVLAGYTGELFF
cdr3_nt: TGTGCCAGCAGCTTAGTCCTAGCGGGGTACACCGGGGAGCTGTTTTTT

clone_size: .
v_call: TRBV19
j_call: TRBJ2-1
d_call: TRBD1
cdr3_aa: CASSARDRGGGYEQFF
cdr3_nt: TGTGCCAGTAGCGCCCGGGACAGGGGCGGAGGATATGAGCAGTTCTTC

clone_size: .
v_call: TRBV9
j_call: TRBJ1-2
d_call: TRBD1
cdr3_aa: CASSVVDRGLYGYTF
cdr3_nt: TGTGCCAGCAGCGTAGTTGACAGGGGTCTTTATGGCTACACCTTC

clone_size: few
v_call: TRBV28
j_call: TRBJ2-1
d_call: TRBD2
cdr3_aa: CASISGGRAGEQFF
cdr3_nt: TGTGCCAGCATCTCGGGCGGGAGGGCCGGGGAGCAGTTCTTC

clone_size: .
v_call: TRBV30
j_call: TRBJ2-7
d_call: .
cdr3_aa: CAWSAGGYYEQYF
cdr3_nt: TGTGCCTGGAGTGCGGGGGGCTACTACGAGCAGTACTTC

clone_size: .
v_call: TRBV13
j_call: TRBJ2-7
d_call: TRBD1
cdr3_aa: CASSRRQGSDHEQYF
cdr3_nt: TGTGCCAGCAGCCGCAGACAGGGATCGGACCACGAGCAGTACTTC

clone_size: .
v_call: TRBV7-2
j_call: TRBJ2-7
d_call: .
cdr3_aa: CASSLGTLYEQYF
cdr3_nt: TGTGCCAGCAGCTTAGGGACACTGTACGAGCAGTACTTC

clone_size: .
v_call: TRBV28
j_call: TRBJ2-7
d_call: TRBD2
cdr3_aa: CASGTSGPYEQYF
cdr3_nt: TGTGCCAGCGGGACTAGCGGCCCCTACGAGCAGTACTTC

clone_size: .
v_call: TRBV15
j_call: TRBJ1-5
d_call: .
cdr3_aa: CATSYRGSNQPQHF
cdr3_nt: TGTGCCACCAGCTACCGGGGAAGCAATCAGCCCCAGCATTTT

clone_size: .
v_call: TRBV11-3
j_call: TRBJ2-3
d_call: .
cdr3_aa: CASSGPGQSSTDTQYF
cdr3_nt: TGTGCCAGCAGCGGTCCCGGACAGTCCAGCACAGATACGCAGTATTTT

clone_size: many
v_call: TRBV4-3
j_call: TRBJ1-1
d_call: TRBD1
cdr3_aa: CASSQGAGGYTEAFF
cdr3_nt: TGCGCCAGCAGCCAAGGAGCAGGGGGCTACACTGAAGCTTTCTTT

clone_size: .
v_call: TRBV6-1
j_call: TRBJ1-6
d_call: .
cdr3_aa: CASSEMSAGDSPLHF
cdr3_nt: TGTGCCAGCAGTGAAATGTCGGCAGGGGATTCACCCCTCCACTTT

clone_size: .
v_call: TRBV19
j_call: TRBJ1-3
d_call: .
cdr3_aa: CASSVPGGSSGNTIYF
cdr3_nt: TGTGCCAGTAGTGTGCCCGGAGGCAGCTCTGGAAACACCATATATTTT

clone_size: .
v_call: TRBV28
j_call: TRBJ2-7
d_call: .
cdr3_aa: CASREQGPLEEQYF
cdr3_nt: TGTGCCAGCAGGGAACAGGGACCCCTGGAAGAGCAGTACTTC

clone_size: .
v_call: TRBV6-5
j_call: TRBJ1-2
d_call: .
cdr3_aa: CASSYGTPYGYTF
cdr3_nt: TGTGCCAGCAGTTACGGGACACCCTATGGCTACACCTTC

clone_size: .
v_call: TRBV15
j_call: TRBJ2-1
d_call: TRBD2
cdr3_aa: CATSSSGGAWDEQFF
cdr3_nt: TGTGCCACCAGCAGTTCCGGGGGGGCTTGGGATGAGCAGTTCTTC

clone_size: .
v_call: TRBV10-3
j_call: TRBJ1-2
d_call: .
cdr3_aa: CAISESPATANHGYTF
cdr3_nt: TGTGCCATCAGTGAGTCCCCCGCGACAGCTAACCATGGCTACACCTTC

clone_size: .
v_call: TRBV4-3
j_call: TRBJ2-1
d_call: TRBD1
cdr3_aa: CASSQERGPEEQFF
cdr3_nt: TGCGCCAGCAGCCAAGAGAGGGGGCCGGAGGAGCAGTTCTTC

clone_size: .
v_call: TRBV4-1
j_call: TRBJ2-7
d_call: TRBD1
cdr3_aa: CASSLDRGDSYEQYF
cdr3_nt: TGCGCCAGCAGCTTGGACAGGGGTGATTCCTACGAGCAGTACTTC

clone_size: .
v_call: TRBV7-3
j_call: TRBJ2-2
d_call: .
cdr3_aa: CASSEQANTGELFF
cdr3_nt: TGTGCCAGCAGCGAACAAGCGAACACCGGGGAGCTGTTTTTT

clone_size: .
v_call: TRBV30
j_call: TRBJ2-1
d_call: TRBD2
cdr3_aa: CAWNSQRGGYNEQFF
cdr3_nt: TGTGCCTGGAATTCCCAGCGGGGAGGCTACAATGAGCAGTTCTTC

clone_size: .
v_call: TRBV6-1
j_call: TRBJ1-3
d_call: .
cdr3_aa: CASSFTSGNTIYF
cdr3_nt: TGTGCCAGCAGCTTCACTTCTGGAAACACCATATATTTT

clone_size: .
v_call: TRBV5-1
j_call: TRBJ1-1
d_call: TRBD1
cdr3_aa: CASSADRVGNTEAFF
cdr3_nt: TGCGCCAGCAGCGCGGACAGGGTGGGGAACACTGAAGCTTTCTTT

clone_size: .
v_call: TRBV5-5
j_call: TRBJ1-2
d_call: TRBD1
cdr3_aa: CASSFMEGANLGYTF
cdr3_nt: TGTGCCAGCAGCTTTATGGAGGGGGCTAATTTGGGCTACACCTTC

clone_size: .
v_call: TRBV5-1
j_call: TRBJ2-7
d_call: .
cdr3_aa: CASSTWTPATGEQYF
cdr3_nt: TGCGCCAGCAGCACGTGGACGCCGGCTACAGGCGAGCAGTACTTC

clone_size: once
v_call: TRBV6-5
j_call: TRBJ2-3
d_call: TRBD2
cdr3_aa: CASSWGLTTDTQYF
cdr3_nt: TGTGCCAGCAGTTGGGGACTAACCACAGATACGCAGTATTTT

clone_size: .
v_call: TRBV10-3
j_call: TRBJ2-7
d_call: TRBD2
cdr3_aa: CAISEVASGRSNEQYF
cdr3_nt: TGTGCCATCAGTGAGGTAGCTAGCGGGAGATCCAACGAGCAGTACTTC

clone_size: few
v_call: TRBV18
j_call: TRBJ1-3
d_call: .
cdr3_aa: CASSPFQQGGVSGNTIYF
cdr3_nt: TGTGCCAGCTCACCATTTCAGCAGGGCGGGGTCTCTGGAAACACCATATATTTT

clone_size: few
v_call: TRBV28
j_call: TRBJ2-5
d_call: TRBD1
cdr3_aa: CASSLSGTAEETQYF
cdr3_nt: TGTGCCAGCAGTTTATCCGGGACAGCGGAAGAGACCCAGTACTTC

clone_size: .
v_call: TRBV19
j_call: TRBJ2-7
d_call: .
cdr3_aa: CASSTTPTGPYEQYF
cdr3_nt: TGTGCCAGTAGTACAACTCCGACAGGCCCCTACGAGCAGTACTTC

clone_size: .
v_call: TRBV19
j_call: TRBJ1-2
d_call: TRBD1
cdr3_aa: CASSIEQGARRDYGYTF
cdr3_nt: TGTGCCAGTAGTATCGAACAGGGGGCGCGAAGGGACTATGGCTACACCTTC